This T cell receptor (beta chain) was recorded in a study of shared clonotypes between healthy human individuals (TCRdb year 2020). About the full investigation: Three men and two women, aged 18 to 49 years, made up the cohort. For each donor, three plates each were used for CD4 naive and CD4 memory, two plates were used for CD8 naive, and one plate was used for CD8 memory. To estimate repertoire size and how much clonotype sharing occurs between individuals, the study deeply sequenced the blood TCR repertoires of about 5 healthy adults. To increase sequencing depth and limit assay-specific biases, different laboratories used diverse techniques to prepare libraries and sequence TCR repertoires. Between about 0.94 and 10 billion PBMCs per donor were obtained by leukapheresis. Overall study results and their limits: Clonotypes shared by all four sorted-subset donors showed higher generation probabilities than non-shared clonotypes. Incomplete sequencing was indicated by rarefaction of sorted-subset datasets, despite the large sequencing depth. Naive subsets generally had larger estimated clonotype richness than memory subsets did. Because the study included a small number of donors, the genetic and exposure-history diversity represented was limited. Approximately 5% of naive CD4, 3.5% of naive CD8, around 2.3% of memory CD4, and roughly 0.4% of memory CD8 clonotypes were shared across a few donors. Only blood was sampled, and tissue TCR repertoires likely differ from those in blood. Pairwise subsampling led to the expectation that sequencing depth would affect the degree of clonotype sharing among donors.

On this clone itself: Its antigen is unknown. No much larger clonotype is one base removed from it; base qualities were not supplied.

The germline V gene (reference sequence) provides CDR1 LNHDA and CDR2 SQIVND. For this chain, trimming is 4 bases at the V end and 8 bases at the J end, and the number of junction bases without a gene match is 8. The CDR3 contains 15 residues, cysteine and phenylalanine counted. Only the CDR3 portion is preserved as DNA: 45 bases, with reading frame beginning at the first base. CD8 naive samples were obtained by positive selection for CCR7 among CD45RO-negative cells, yielding a CD45RA+CCR7+ population from which TemRA cells were excluded. Donors were healthy HIV-negative adults with no recently reported acute infections or vaccinations. Every donor was a Caucasian adult living in Nashville, Tennessee, USA. Blood was collected by leukapheresis, and PBMCs were isolated by Ficoll-Histopaque density gradient centrifugation and then cryopreserved in liquid nitrogen vapor phase. Analytical flow cytometry was used to check the purity and quantity of every magnetically sorted T cell population. Genomic DNA was isolated from each sorted fraction and quantified by UV absorbance on a Nanodrop 2000c.

TCR CDR3 regions were amplified from genomic DNA by multiplex PCR using the deep immunoSEQ assay. For each cell subset, the extracted genomic DNA was distributed evenly across all wells of several immunoSEQ 96-well plates, and each plate served as one replicate. For sorted subsets, each replicate PCR was loaded with approximately 190 ng genomic DNA, equivalent to about 30,000 T cell genomes. Purified libraries were measured with a Qubit 3.0 fluorometer, size-checked on a Bioanalyzer 2100, and measured again with the KAPA Library Quantification kit. A separate single-read 150-cycle Illumina NextSeq 550 flow cell was used to sequence each immunoSEQ 96-well plate. Per the authors' processing: The immunoSEQ output contained only junctional sequences without quality scores, so filtering could not match that applied to full-length reads. Sequences were annotated with PyIR, a Python wrapper for IgBLAST v1.9, using IMGT germline references to assign V/J genes and CDR3. Reads were removed for weak V/J assignments (E-value above 1e-6), missing CDR3, stop codons, out-of-frame junctions, or ambiguous translated residues. V3J clonotypes were defined as sequences sharing the same inferred V gene, J gene, and CDR3 amino acid sequence. The percentage overlap between two repertoires was calculated by dividing the number of shared unique clonotypes by the size of the smaller repertoire. Three approaches were used to assess repertoire richness: RTK rarefaction, the Chao1 estimator, and Recon v2.1 estimates of unobserved clonotypes. Generation probabilities were computed with OLGA for all TCRbeta clonotypes obtained by the gDNA method from a handful of donors. TCRdb took over this immuneACCESS table, retaining in-frame rearrangements with V and J assigned. Such tables are incomplete; in checked studies, under half of the missing clones stem from an unresolved V gene, and the remainder is unexplained. D and trimming come from the DNA, and the V and J calls and clone size come from that table. A total of more than 2 million clones appear in this sample, 80% to 95% of them only once. The ten largest clones add up to more than 1.5% of the sample.

The V and J segments used are TRBV19 and TRBJ2-1, with TRBD2 identical over 10 junction bases. The TCR originated in a man aged 18 to 29 in good health. Some clones in this sample may be carry-over from other donors' samples. Material for sequencing was naive CD8+ T cells from PBMCs. This specimen's cell subset or site label, interpreted: CD45RA+CCR7+. The DNA is as follows: TGTGCCAGTAGTAAAGGAGGGCTAGCGGGAGATGAGCAGTTCTTC. Its amino acids are CASSKGGLAGDEQFF. The CDR3, completed at both ends by the reference TRBV19 and TRBJ2-1 genes, gives the full variable domain DGGITQSPKYLFRKEGQNVTLSCEQNLNHDAMYWYRQDPGQGLRLIYYSQIVNDFQKGDIAEGYSVSREKKESFPLTVTSAQKNPTAFYLCASSKGGLAGDEQFFGPGTRLTVL.